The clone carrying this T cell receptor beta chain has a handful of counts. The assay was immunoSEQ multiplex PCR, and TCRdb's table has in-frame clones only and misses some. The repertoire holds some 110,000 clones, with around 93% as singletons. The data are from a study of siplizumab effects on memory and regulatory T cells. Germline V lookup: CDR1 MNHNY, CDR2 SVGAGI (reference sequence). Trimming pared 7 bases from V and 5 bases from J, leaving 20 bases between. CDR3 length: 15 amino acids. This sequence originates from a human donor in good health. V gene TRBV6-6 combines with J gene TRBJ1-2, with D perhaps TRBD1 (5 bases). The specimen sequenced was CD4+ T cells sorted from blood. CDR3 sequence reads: CASTIPGRFEYGYTF. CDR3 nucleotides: TGTGCCAGCACCATCCCAGGGAGGTTTGAATATGGCTACACCTTC.